The 28 T cell receptor beta chains presented below share a single source sample, sequenced in a study of cytomegalovirus exposure and HLA in healthy donors. The PCR made use of 60 Vbeta and 13 Jbeta primers. Measured with immunoSEQ multiplex PCR; TCRdb has only the in-frame clones, and not every one. The profile shows 200,000 to 250,000 clones, about 80% of them singletons. The sequenced sample was PBMCs. All receptors come from a woman in her fifties or sixties in good health and CMV-seropositive.

The V and J genes are TRBV28 and TRBJ2-3; 9 positions match TRBD2. This CDR3 has 13 amino acids. The ends lost 11 bases at V and 3 bases at J; junction bases unmatched: 6. Germline lookup yields CDR1 MDHEN and CDR2 SYDVKM. CDR3: CAGGRAGTDTQYF. In nucleotides, the CDR3 is TGTGCCGGCGGGAGGGCCGGAACAGATACGCAGTATTTT.

This chain links TRBV5-4 with TRBJ2-5; D remains unclear. There are 14 residues in the CDR3. Germline V CDR1 and CDR2: SGHNT, YYREEE (reference sequence). The V end was cut by 4 bases, the J end by 4 bases, with 14 bases between. DNA for the CDR3: TGTGCCAGCAGCCCCGACTCGACCCCAGAGACCCAGTACTTC. Translation gives CASSPDSTPETQYF.

This sequence joins TRBV15 and TRBJ2-7; 7 nucleotides align to TRBD2. The ends lost 4 bases at V and 2 bases at J; junction bases unmatched: 5. The CDR3 consists of 14 residues. The germline CDR1 and CDR2 sequences are LNHNV and YYDKDF (reference sequence). The CDR3 here is CATSKSGTTYEQYF. CDR3 in DNA: TGTGCCACCAGCAAGAGCGGGACCACCTACGAGCAGTACTTC.

This chain joins TRBV4-1 and TRBJ2-2; D gene uncertain. V was trimmed by 4 bases and J by 6 bases, leaving 18 bases between them. This CDR3 comprises 16 residues. CDR1 MGHRA and CDR2 YSYEKL come from the germline V gene. The CDR3 reads CASSPRSPGVPGELFF. The CDR3 DNA reads as TGCGCCAGCAGCCCCCGGAGCCCTGGAGTTCCCGGGGAGCTGTTTTTT.

CDR3 in amino acids: CASSLLFLADRGSEAFF. The CDR3 bases are TGTGCCAGCAGCTTATTATTTCTAGCGGACAGGGGGTCGGAAGCTTTCTTT. The chain has TRBV11-2 and TRBJ1-1; 10 nucleotides line up with TRBD1. The germline V gene encodes CDR1 SGHAT and CDR2 FQNNGV. This CDR3 is built from 17 residues. J lost 8 bases, V lost 2 bases, and 14 bases had no gene match.

The chain is built from TRBV2 and TRBJ1-4; D possibly corresponds to TRBD1 (6 bases). CDR1 is SNHLY, CDR2 FYNNEI, per germline. V lost 10 bases and J lost 8, with 17 bases in between. This CDR3 has 13 residues. Here the CDR3 reads CATLDRIGEKLFF. CDR3 nucleotides: TGTGCCACCTTAGACAGGATCGGAGAAAAACTGTTTTTT.

This chain uses TRBV18 with TRBJ2-7; weak D call: TRBD1 (6 bases). CDR1 is KGHSH and CDR2 is LQKENI in the germline V gene. The CDR3 extends over 14 amino acids. V was pared by 4 bases and J by 2 bases, with 12 bases between. For the CDR3, the DNA is TGTGCCAGCTCACTCGGACAGAGCACCTACGAGCAGTACTTC. It codes for CASSLGQSTYEQYF. The full variable domain, its missing parts supplied by reference TRBV18 and TRBJ2-7, is NAGVMQNPRHLVRRRGQEARLRCSPMKGHSHVYWYRQLPEEGLKFMVYLQKENIIDESGMPKERFSAEFPKEGPSILRIQQVVRGDSAAYFCASSLGQSTYEQYFGPGTRLTVT.

Details on this clone: Other DNA sequences in this specimen translate into the identical CDR3. The rearrangement joins TRBV5-1 to TRBJ2-7; 8 bases line up with TRBD1. Germline CDR1 is SGHRS and CDR2 is YFSETQ. V lost 0 bases and J lost 2; bases outside the gene matches: 1. This CDR3 is built from 14 residues. CDR3 sequence (DNA): TGCGCCAGCAGCTTGGACAGGGGGACCTACGAGCAGTACTTC. Translating it yields CASSLDRGTYEQYF.

This sequence joins TRBV5-4 and TRBJ2-1, with D perhaps TRBD2 (6 bases). This CDR3 has 15 amino acids. V was cut by 1 base and J by 9 bases, with 17 bases left in between. Germline CDR1 and CDR2: SGHNT and YYREEE (reference sequence). The CDR3 DNA reads as TGTGCCAGCAGCTTGAAGGGTACGGGCGGGACTGAGCAGTTCTTC. Protein product: CASSLKGTGGTEQFF.

The chain has TRBV12-5 and TRBJ1-5; D not certain. CDR3 length equals 15 residues. The germline CDR1 and CDR2 sequences are LGHNT and FRNRAP. V gave up 6 bases and J gave up 4 bases, with 16 bases separating them. The CDR3 DNA is TGTGCTAGTGGCCCAGGCCCTGGGTCTAATCAGCCCCAGCATTTT. This gives the protein CASGPGPGSNQPQHF.

This clone was detected once. The same CDR3 can be traced to other DNA sequences in this sample. The chain has TRBV5-4 and TRBJ2-1, with TRBD1 matching over 8 bases. The V gene end was trimmed by 2 bases and the J gene end by 6 bases; junction bases not matched to a gene: 1. The germline gives CDR1 SGHNT, CDR2 YYREEE (reference sequence). The CDR3 runs 13 residues. CDR3 sequence reads: CASSLTGGNEQFF. In nucleotides, the CDR3 is TGTGCCAGCAGCTTAACAGGGGGCAATGAGCAGTTCTTC.

The chain recombines TRBV4-1 with TRBJ2-5; 7 positions agree with TRBD2. The CDR3 spans 18 residues. Germline trimming cut 7 bases from V and 2 bases from J; bases unmatched to any gene: 19. Germline lookup yields CDR1 MGHRA and CDR2 YSYEKL. DNA for the CDR3: TGCGCCAGCACCCGACTGGCGGGAGTCACCGGGGGGCAAGAGACCCAGTACTTC. Protein: CASTRLAGVTGGQETQYF.

The chain is built from TRBV28 and TRBJ1-5, with TRBD1 matching over 8 bases. The CDR3 totals 15 residues. Per the germline V gene, CDR1 is MDHEN and CDR2 is SYDVKM. V trimming: 6 bases; J trimming: 2 bases; junction bases outside the gene matches: 6. Here the CDR3 DNA reads TGTGCCAGCAGAATAGGGGGACAGGGCAATCAGCCCCAGCATTTT. This sequence encodes CASRIGGQGNQPQHF.

J is TRBJ2-5 and V is TRBV18; 9 bases line up with TRBD1. Germline CDR1 reads KGHSH; CDR2 reads LQKENI. V was pared by 5 bases and J by 5 bases, with 18 bases of the junction left unmatched. The CDR3 is made up of 18 amino acids. The chain's CDR3 is CASSETNIGTGYKETQYF. CDR3 in DNA: TGTGCCAGCTCAGAAACGAATATCGGGACAGGGTATAAGGAGACCCAGTACTTC.

This clone was picked up a small number of times. The chain has TRBV2 and TRBJ1-4; possible D gene TRBD1, 6 bases. The CDR3 sequence is 13 residues long. Trimming shortened V by 9 bases and J by 6 bases, and 14 bases separated the two germline ends. Germline lookup yields CDR1 SNHLY and CDR2 FYNNEI. The CDR3 region is CASRTALYEKLFF. The CDR3, as DNA: TGTGCCAGTAGGACAGCCCTGTATGAAAAACTGTTTTTT.

V usage is TRBV7-6 and J usage is TRBJ2-2; TRBD2 agrees at 11 bases. Germline CDR1 and CDR2: SGHVS and FNYEAQ. With 5 bases clipped from V and 5 bases from J, the junction kept 4 bases outside the gene matches. The CDR3 consists of 15 residues. In DNA, the CDR3 is TGTGCCAGCAGCATTCTAGCGGGAGGTACCGGGGAGCTGTTTTTT. Encoded protein: CASSILAGGTGELFF.

CDR3 bases: TGCGCCAGCAGCTTAACTAGCGGGAGGACCCTAGAGACCCAGTACTTC. Its protein product is CASSLTSGRTLETQYF. The chain recombines TRBV5-1 with TRBJ2-5; TRBD2 agrees at 12 bases. The CDR3 consists of 16 residues. V shed 2 bases, J shed 4 bases, and the junction held 6 bases outside the gene matches. Looked up from germline, CDR1 is SGHRS and CDR2 is YFSETQ.

This chain joins TRBV5-4 and TRBJ2-3; possible D gene TRBD2, 5 bases. V lost 1 base to trimming and J lost 0 bases, with 12 bases between them. The CDR3 loop spans 16 amino acids. Germline CDR1 SGHNT, CDR2 YYREEE (reference sequence). CDR3 residues: CASSLRLASSTDTQYF. CDR3 DNA: TGTGCCAGCAGCTTGCGGCTAGCATCTAGCACAGATACGCAGTATTTT.

The chain recombines TRBV28 with TRBJ2-7; D gene uncertain. This CDR3 comprises 12 residues. V was cut by 6 bases and J by 0 bases, with 6 bases left in between. Per the germline V gene, CDR1 is MDHEN and CDR2 is SYDVKM. CDR3 in amino acids: CASSQLSYEQYF. The CDR3, as DNA: TGTGCCAGCAGCCAACTCTCCTACGAGCAGTACTTC.

This chain joins TRBV29-1 and TRBJ1-2; 11 bases are shared with TRBD1. Germline CDR1 is SQVTM and CDR2 is ANQGSEA. This CDR3 has 13 amino acids. After removal of 7 bases from V and 7 bases from J, the junction contained 8 bases not matched to a gene. The CDR3 nucleotides read TGCAGCGCGGGACAGGGGGTTCCATTTGGCTACACCTTC. It yields the protein CSAGQGVPFGYTF.

The chain joins TRBV28 to TRBJ1-2; 8 nucleotides align to TRBD1. This CDR3 spans 16 amino acids. V was clipped by 2 bases and J by 4 bases; unmatched bases: 9. Germline assignment: CDR1 MDHEN and CDR2 SYDVKM. CDR3 region: CASSLLYGQGAYGYTF. Written as DNA, the CDR3 is TGTGCCAGCAGTTTACTCTATGGACAGGGAGCCTATGGCTACACCTTC.

This clone was seen a handful of times. The genes are TRBV9 and TRBJ2-3; TRBD2 matches at 8 bases. In germline, CDR1 is SGDLS, CDR2 YYNGEE. The CDR3 runs 16 residues. V lost 3 bases, J lost 3 bases, and 9 bases stayed unmatched. The CDR3 region is CASSASLSGGTDTQYF. CDR3 bases: TGTGCCAGCAGCGCCTCTTTATCGGGGGGGACAGATACGCAGTATTTT.

This clone was picked up one time. The rearrangement links TRBV11-1 to TRBJ2-7, with 10 bases aligning to TRBD2. The germline V gene has CDR1 SGHAT and CDR2 FQDESV (reference sequence). With V trimmed by 6 bases and J by 4 bases, 12 bases remained unmatched. The CDR3 has 16 residues. CDR3 in amino acids: CASREYRTSGPYEQYF. DNA of the CDR3: TGTGCCAGCAGAGAATACAGGACTAGCGGACCTTACGAGCAGTACTTC.

This clone was seen just once. This chain uses TRBV7-3 with TRBJ1-1; D uncertain. The CDR3 runs 15 residues. Germline assignment: CDR1 SGHTA and CDR2 FQGTGA. The V end was cut by 2 bases, the J end by 4 bases, with 14 bases between. The CDR3 DNA is TGTGCCAGCAGCTTATCATCCGGGAGGAGCACTGAAGCTTTCTTT. The encoded protein is CASSLSSGRSTEAFF.

This clone was seen a single time. This chain connects TRBV10-3 to TRBJ2-3; 7 bases are a match to TRBD1. Germline V gene sequence: CDR1 ENHRY, CDR2 SYGVKD. CDR3 length: 13 residues. V trimming: 7 bases; J trimming: 2 bases; junction bases outside the gene matches: 3. This CDR3 is CAIKGTVTDTQYF. CDR3 DNA: TGTGCCATCAAGGGGACAGTCACAGATACGCAGTATTTT.

V and J are TRBV4-1 and TRBJ2-1; 10 positions agree with TRBD2. Trimming removed 6 bases from V and 6 bases from J; junction bases left unmatched: 8. The germline V gene has CDR1 MGHRA and CDR2 YSYEKL. The CDR3 runs 15 residues. The CDR3 region has the DNA TGCGCCAGCAGACCGTATCAGCGGGAGGGCAATGAGCAGTTCTTC. Translating gives CASRPYQREGNEQFF.

The V and J genes are TRBV4-1 and TRBJ1-6; 7 bases align to TRBD1. Germline lookup yields CDR1 MGHRA and CDR2 YSYEKL. CDR3 length: 15 residues. V shed 1 base, J shed 5 bases, and the junction held 2 bases outside the gene matches. DNA of the CDR3: TGCGCCAGCAGCCAAGCCGGGACAGATAATTCACCCCTCCACTTT. Translated, it gives CASSQAGTDNSPLHF.

This clone was seen a few times. The J gene is TRBJ1-1, the V gene TRBV2; no definite D call. The germline V gene has CDR1 SNHLY and CDR2 FYNNEI. The V gene lost 8 bases and the J gene lost 1 base, with 8 bases spanning the gap. The CDR3 is 12 residues long. CDR3 loop: CASSTANTEAFF. CDR3 DNA sequence: TGTGCCAGCTCAACAGCGAACACTGAAGCTTTCTTT.